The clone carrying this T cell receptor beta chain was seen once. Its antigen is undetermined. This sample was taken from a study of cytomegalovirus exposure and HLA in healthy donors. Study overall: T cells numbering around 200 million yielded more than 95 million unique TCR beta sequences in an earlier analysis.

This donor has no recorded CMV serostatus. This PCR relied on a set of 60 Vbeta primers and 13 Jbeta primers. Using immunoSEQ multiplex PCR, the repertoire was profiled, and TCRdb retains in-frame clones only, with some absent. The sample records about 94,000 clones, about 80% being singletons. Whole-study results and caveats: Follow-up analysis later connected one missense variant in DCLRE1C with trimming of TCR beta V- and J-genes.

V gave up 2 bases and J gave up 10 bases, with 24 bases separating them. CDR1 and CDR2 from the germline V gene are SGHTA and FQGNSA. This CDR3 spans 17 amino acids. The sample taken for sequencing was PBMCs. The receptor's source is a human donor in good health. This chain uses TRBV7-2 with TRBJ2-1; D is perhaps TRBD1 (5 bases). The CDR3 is CASSLSPGWISEREQFF. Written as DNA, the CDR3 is TGTGCCAGCAGCTTATCCCCAGGGTGGATTTCGGAACGGGAGCAGTTCTTC. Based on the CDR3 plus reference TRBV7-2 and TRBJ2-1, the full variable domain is GAGVSQSPSNKVTEKGKDVELRCDPISGHTALYWYRQSLGQGLEFLIYFQGNSAPDKSGLPSDRFSAERTGGSVSTLTIQRTQQEDSAVYLCASSLSPGWISEREQFFGPGTRLTVL.